This is a list of T cell receptor beta chains from one sample in a study of cytomegalovirus exposure and HLA in healthy donors. Measured with immunoSEQ multiplex PCR; TCRdb has only the in-frame clones, and not every one. Here the sample spans 90,000 to 120,000 clones, approximately 76% being singletons. Sequenced material: PBMCs. The receptors originated from a man aged 18 to 30 in good health and CMV-seronegative. Both conserved end residues are part of each CDR3. A D gene is named only where the DNA matches it firmly. Clone size is not always given. Where it is, it says once, few, many or a class for expanded clones.

clone size: -
V gene: TRBV2
CDR3 length: 13
J gene: TRBJ2-3
D gene: TRBD2
CDR3 protein: CASRSGGTDTQYF
CDR3 DNA: TGTGCCAGCAGATCGGGGGGGACAGATACGCAGTATTTT

clone size: -
V gene: TRBV6-4
CDR3 length: 14
J gene: TRBJ1-6
D gene: -
CDR3 protein: CASSAGTNNSPLHF
CDR3 DNA: TGTGCCAGCAGTGCTGGGACTAATAATTCACCCCTCCACTTT

clone size: -
V gene: TRBV19
CDR3 length: 19
J gene: TRBJ1-6
D gene: -
CDR3 protein: CASSPSGGSWSSYNSPLHF
CDR3 DNA: TGTGCCAGTAGTCCCTCGGGGGGCAGCTGGAGCTCCTATAATTCACCCCTCCACTTT

clone size: -
V gene: TRBV11-3
CDR3 length: 18
J gene: TRBJ2-1
D gene: TRBD2
CDR3 protein: CASSRGSDGGGGYNEQFF
CDR3 DNA: TGTGCCAGCAGTCGAGGAAGTGATGGCGGGGGTGGGTACAATGAGCAGTTCTTC

clone size: -
V gene: TRBV19
CDR3 length: 13
J gene: TRBJ2-3
D gene: -
CDR3 protein: CASSIGTPDTQYF
CDR3 DNA: TGTGCCAGTAGTATAGGGACTCCAGATACGCAGTATTTT

clone size: few
V gene: TRBV6-6
CDR3 length: 11
J gene: TRBJ2-5
D gene: -
CDR3 protein: CASRTTVEQYF
CDR3 DNA: TGTGCCAGCAGAACAACTGTGGAGCAGTACTTC

clone size: -
V gene: TRBV11-2
CDR3 length: 14
J gene: TRBJ1-2
D gene: -
CDR3 protein: CASSLESIGGGYTF
CDR3 DNA: TGTGCCAGCAGCTTAGAAAGTATAGGCGGGGGCTACACCTTC

clone size: -
V gene: TRBV13
CDR3 length: 15
J gene: TRBJ2-1
D gene: TRBD1
CDR3 protein: CASSFNRGRVNEQFF
CDR3 DNA: TGTGCCAGCAGCTTTAACAGGGGGCGCGTCAATGAGCAGTTCTTC

clone size: -
V gene: TRBV6-1
CDR3 length: 15
J gene: TRBJ2-5
D gene: -
CDR3 protein: CASSERGGQQETQYF
CDR3 DNA: TGTGCCAGCAGTGAAAGGGGGGGGCAGCAAGAGACCCAGTACTTC

clone size: once
V gene: TRBV18
CDR3 length: 13
J gene: TRBJ1-2
D gene: -
CDR3 protein: CASSPGQNYGYTF
CDR3 DNA: TGTGCCAGCTCACCAGGGCAGAACTATGGCTACACCTTC

clone size: -
V gene: TRBV6-1
CDR3 length: 15
J gene: TRBJ2-7
D gene: -
CDR3 protein: CASSLRRESPYEQYF
CDR3 DNA: TGTGCCAGCTCCCTCCGCAGGGAAAGTCCCTACGAGCAGTACTTC

clone size: -
V gene: TRBV2
CDR3 length: 13
J gene: TRBJ1-6
D gene: -
CDR3 protein: CANRQAPNSPLHF
CDR3 DNA: TGTGCCAACCGACAGGCTCCAAATTCACCCCTCCACTTT

clone size: -
V gene: TRBV13
CDR3 length: 13
J gene: TRBJ1-2
D gene: -
CDR3 protein: CASSLAARDGYPF
CDR3 DNA: TGTGCCAGCAGCCTGGCGGCGAGGGATGGCTACCCCTTC

clone size: -
V gene: TRBV5-1
CDR3 length: 16
J gene: TRBJ1-1
D gene: -
CDR3 protein: CASSLPAGAANTEAFF
CDR3 DNA: TGCGCCAGCAGCCTCCCGGCGGGGGCGGCGAACACTGAAGCTTTCTTC

clone size: -
V gene: TRBV5-4
CDR3 length: 15
J gene: TRBJ2-7
D gene: -
CDR3 protein: CASSTYGELPYEQYF
CDR3 DNA: TGTGCCAGCAGCACATACGGGGAATTGCCCTACGAGCAGTACTTC

clone size: -
V gene: TRBV9
CDR3 length: 15
J gene: TRBJ2-1
D gene: TRBD2
CDR3 protein: CASSVGSGVVNEQFF
CDR3 DNA: TGTGCCAGCAGCGTGGGTAGCGGGGTTGTAAATGAGCAGTTCTTC

clone size: -
V gene: TRBV9
CDR3 length: 13
J gene: TRBJ2-5
D gene: -
CDR3 protein: CASSIGEVETQYF
CDR3 DNA: TGTGCCAGCAGCATCGGGGAGGTGGAGACCCAGTACTTC

clone size: -
V gene: TRBV18
CDR3 length: 13
J gene: TRBJ2-1
D gene: -
CDR3 protein: CASSPAVANEQFF
CDR3 DNA: TGTGCCAGCTCACCAGCAGTTGCCAATGAGCAGTTCTTC

clone size: -
V gene: TRBV6-6
CDR3 length: 15
J gene: TRBJ1-6
D gene: -
CDR3 protein: CASSSWQGLNSPLHF
CDR3 DNA: TGTGCCAGCAGTTCTTGGCAGGGGCTTAATTCACCCCTCCACTTT

clone size: -
V gene: TRBV29-1
CDR3 length: 12
J gene: TRBJ1-2
D gene: -
CDR3 protein: CSVEDSNYGYTF
CDR3 DNA: TGCAGCGTTGAGGACAGCAACTATGGCTACACCTTC

clone size: -
V gene: TRBV13
CDR3 length: 14
J gene: TRBJ1-2
D gene: -
CDR3 protein: CASSLEGANYGYTF
CDR3 DNA: TGTGCCAGCAGCTTAGAAGGGGCTAACTATGGCTACACCTTC

clone size: -
V gene: TRBV5-1
CDR3 length: 14
J gene: TRBJ1-3
D gene: -
CDR3 protein: CASSLGSSGNTIYF
CDR3 DNA: TGCGCCAGCAGCTTGGGCAGCTCTGGAAACACCATATATTTT

clone size: few
V gene: TRBV5-1
CDR3 length: 13
J gene: TRBJ1-6
D gene: -
CDR3 protein: CASSSVINSPLHF
CDR3 DNA: TGCGCCAGCAGCTCAGTGATTAATTCACCCCTCCACTTT

clone size: -
V gene: TRBV18
CDR3 length: 12
J gene: TRBJ2-5
D gene: -
CDR3 protein: CASSRVGETQYF
CDR3 DNA: TGTGCCAGCTCACGAGTGGGCGAGACCCAGTACTTC

clone size: -
V gene: TRBV4-3
CDR3 length: 15
J gene: TRBJ1-4
D gene: -
CDR3 protein: CASSQESGRSEKLFF
CDR3 DNA: TGCGCCAGCAGCCAAGAATCAGGGAGGAGTGAAAAACTGTTTTTT

clone size: -
V gene: TRBV9
CDR3 length: 15
J gene: TRBJ1-5
D gene: TRBD1
CDR3 protein: CASSAEDRISQPQHF
CDR3 DNA: TGTGCCAGCAGCGCCGAGGACAGGATAAGTCAGCCCCAGCATTTT

clone size: -
V gene: TRBV9
CDR3 length: 14
J gene: TRBJ2-1
D gene: TRBD1
CDR3 protein: CASSQRQGIYEQFF
CDR3 DNA: TGTGCCAGCAGCCAGCGACAGGGTATATATGAGCAGTTCTTC

clone size: -
V gene: TRBV5-1
CDR3 length: 16
J gene: TRBJ2-5
D gene: TRBD2
CDR3 protein: CASSFLGLAVQETQYF
CDR3 DNA: TGCGCCAGCAGCTTCCTGGGACTAGCGGTCCAAGAGACCCAGTACTTC

clone size: -
V gene: TRBV29-1
CDR3 length: 14
J gene: TRBJ2-1
D gene: TRBD2
CDR3 protein: CSASLAGGANEQFF
CDR3 DNA: TGCAGCGCATCCTTAGCGGGGGGTGCCAATGAGCAGTTCTTC

clone size: -
V gene: TRBV5-6
CDR3 length: 19
J gene: TRBJ1-6
D gene: -
CDR3 protein: CASSLEQGGTLLIGSPLHF
CDR3 DNA: TGTGCCAGCAGCTTGGAACAGGGAGGGACCCTGTTGATTGGTTCACCCCTCCACTTT

clone size: -
V gene: TRBV5-4
CDR3 length: 14
J gene: TRBJ2-7
D gene: TRBD1
CDR3 protein: CASSPGQGDYEQYF
CDR3 DNA: TGTGCCAGCAGCCCCGGACAGGGGGACTACGAGCAGTACTTC

clone size: -
V gene: TRBV18
CDR3 length: 15
J gene: TRBJ1-1
D gene: TRBD1
CDR3 protein: CAVSRDRNMNTEAFF
CDR3 DNA: TGTGCCGTGTCCCGGGACAGGAATATGAACACTGAAGCTTTCTTT

clone size: -
V gene: TRBV6-4
CDR3 length: 14
J gene: TRBJ2-3
D gene: -
CDR3 protein: CASSDAPGSDTQYF
CDR3 DNA: TGTGCCAGCAGTGACGCCCCGGGTTCCGATACGCAGTATTTT

clone size: -
V gene: TRBV9
CDR3 length: 13
J gene: TRBJ2-2
D gene: -
CDR3 protein: CASSVVGAGELFF
CDR3 DNA: TGTGCCAGCAGCGTAGTCGGAGCCGGGGAGCTGTTTTTT

clone size: -
V gene: TRBV4-3
CDR3 length: 14
J gene: TRBJ1-2
D gene: TRBD1
CDR3 protein: CASSQGQGSYGYPF
CDR3 DNA: TGCGCCAGCAGCCAAGGACAGGGGAGCTATGGCTACCCCTTC

clone size: -
V gene: TRBV6-1
CDR3 length: 13
J gene: TRBJ2-4
D gene: TRBD1
CDR3 protein: CASSEAGQGKEYF
CDR3 DNA: TGTGCCAGCAGTGAAGCCGGACAGGGAAAGGAGTACTTC

clone size: few
V gene: TRBV5-6
CDR3 length: 17
J gene: TRBJ2-3
D gene: TRBD2
CDR3 protein: CASSLVLGSGDTDTQYF
CDR3 DNA: TGTGCCAGCAGCTTGGTGTTGGGTAGCGGGGACACAGATACGCAGTATTTT

clone size: -
V gene: TRBV28
CDR3 length: 16
J gene: TRBJ2-7
D gene: -
CDR3 protein: CASSSRLRTDSYEQYF
CDR3 DNA: TGTGCCAGCAGTTCCCGCCTCAGGACAGATTCCTACGAGCAGTACTTC

clone size: -
V gene: TRBV6-5
CDR3 length: 13
J gene: TRBJ2-1
D gene: -
CDR3 protein: CASSYSFRDEQFF
CDR3 DNA: TGTGCCAGCAGTTACTCGTTTCGCGATGAGCAGTTCTTC

clone size: -
V gene: TRBV9
CDR3 length: 16
J gene: TRBJ2-2
D gene: -
CDR3 protein: CASSVGGGVGAGELFF
CDR3 DNA: TGTGCCAGCAGCGTAGGAGGAGGGGTGGGGGCCGGGGAGCTGTTTTTT

clone size: -
V gene: TRBV6-5
CDR3 length: 15
J gene: TRBJ2-1
D gene: -
CDR3 protein: CASTLTPAGRGEQFF
CDR3 DNA: TGTGCCAGCACCCTTACCCCGGCAGGGCGAGGTGAGCAGTTCTTC

clone size: few
V gene: TRBV7-3
CDR3 length: 14
J gene: TRBJ1-1
D gene: TRBD1
CDR3 protein: CASSPTGGGTEAFF
CDR3 DNA: TGTGCCAGCAGCCCGACAGGGGGCGGAACTGAAGCTTTCTTT

clone size: -
V gene: TRBV29-1
CDR3 length: 12
J gene: TRBJ2-1
D gene: -
CDR3 protein: CSVGAGANEQFF
CDR3 DNA: TGCAGCGTTGGGGCAGGGGCGAATGAGCAGTTCTTC